This TCR beta chain was sequenced in a study of T-cell memory formation after mild COVID-19. Overall study: Among the donors, TCR clusters were largely specific to each donor.

This clonotype showed up just a few times. Its target is not known. Study outcomes and limitations: Clones that contracted from day 15 to 85 were balanced CD4/CD8, while later expanders leaned CD4+. Second-wave clones peaking on day 37 lacked confirmed SARS-CoV-2 specificity. Shrinking CD4+ clones were chiefly CM and EM; CD8+ ones were chiefly EMRA.

From the 5' RACE reads, TCRdb called clonotypes with MiXCR, one entry per CDR3 protein. Here the sample spans some 320,000 distinct CDR3 sequences, 13% to 15% being singletons. The sequence was collected from a man between 18 and 29 years old who had mild COVID-19 (a few samples of this study predate the infection). Cell type and time point are not known. Material: PBMCs or a T cell subset sorted from them (not recorded which).

CDR3 coding DNA: TGTGCCAGCAGCTTTCAAACAGATACGCAGTATTTT. Its translation: CASSFQTDTQYF. This chain connects TRBV7-8 to TRBJ2-3; D remains unclear. Trimming stripped 3 bases from V and 3 bases from J, with 4 bases between. This CDR3 contains 12 residues. The germline V gene encodes CDR1 SGHVS and CDR2 FQNEAQ.